The table lists the clone carrying this T cell receptor beta chain with many counts. Antigen: not known. This entry belongs to a study of CD8+CD57+ T cells in acquired aplastic anemia. Study as a whole: DNA per sorted CD4+ or CD8+ sample ranged roughly 0.18 to 30 ug, averaging approximately 3.3 ug.

J gave up 7 bases and V 4 bases, and 10 bases lay outside the gene matches. This CDR3 spans 16 amino acids. CDR3 and TCR beta VDJ profiling relied on a genomic DNA template. TCRdb recomputed calls from the reads with MiXCR, one row per CDR3 protein. Here the sample spans 200,000 or so distinct CDR3 sequences, about 64% being singletons. Study-wide findings and caveats: Overlap between patients and controls comprised roughly 30 CD8+ CDR3 sequences. Patients showed no significant difference from controls in CD8+ Simpson's diversity.

Sequencing was performed on sorted CD4+, CD8+, or CD8+CD57+ T cells (not recorded which) from PBMCs. The rearrangement joins TRBV12-3 or TRBV12-4 to TRBJ2-1, with 10 nucleotides matching TRBD2. The origin of this receptor is a human donor with severe aplastic anemia or a healthy control (not recorded which). The chain's CDR3 is CASSSLASGGANEQFF. The CDR3 nucleotides read TGTGCCAGCAGTTCCCTCGCTAGCGGGGGAGCTAATGAGCAGTTCTTC.